The sequence of this T cell receptor (beta chain) was determined in a study of blood T cell repertoires in COVID-19 (dated by TCRdb to the early 2020s). A note on the overall study: Samples from collaborators originated in the United States, Italy and Spain and spanned both the acute and convalescent phases of COVID-19. Sample metadata almost always included a de-identified subject ID, COVID-19 status, age in years and sex. The dataset comprised deeply sampled blood TCRbeta repertoires from subjects exposed to, actively infected with, or recovered from COVID-19. The samples were drawn from two sources: the first 160 participants of the ongoing ImmuneRACE study, and 950 to 1,500 subjects contributed by 6 global collaborators. The repertoires were made available in a free public database intended to serve as a resource for research on the immune response to SARS-CoV-2. HLA class I and class II types, where available, came from metadata supplied by the sample provider rather than from assay-based typing. The material from the prospective study consisted of cDNA or gDNA derived from T cells, B-cell-depleted T cells, or PBMCs.

This clone was detected only once. This receptor's antigen is unknown. No per-base quality is available; no much larger clone lies one base away. Overall study outcomes, separate from this receptor: The quantity of clinical and demographic metadata differed by source and by participant and was supplied without curation.

TCRbeta CDR3 regions were amplified from genomic DNA using the immunoSEQ Assay, a bias-controlled multiplex PCR. Per the authors' processing: Within the assay, amplification of reference gene primers was used to estimate how many nucleated cells each sample contained. To quantify the absolute abundance of each unique TCRbeta CDR3 rearrangement, sequence reads were collapsed and filtered. For each sample, productive Simpson clonality was calculated as the square root of Simpson's diversity index over productive rearrangements. TCRdb took over this immuneACCESS table, retaining in-frame rearrangements with V and J assigned. Such tables are incomplete; in checked studies, under half of the missing clones stem from an unresolved V gene, and the remainder is unexplained. Clone size and the V and J calls come from that table; the DNA yielded D and trimming. For this sample there are almost 55,000 clones; 83% appear just once. The top ten constitute less than 6% of the sample.

The junction carries 12 bases between V and J, which are trimmed by 8 bases and 2 bases respectively. The CDR3 contains 13 residues, cysteine and phenylalanine counted. Only CDR3 DNA is held: 39 bases, read in frame from base 1. The germline V gene (reference sequence) yields LNHDA for CDR1 and SQIVND for CDR2. Collaborating institutions collected whole blood in K2EDTA tubes following their own protocols. For TCRbeta analysis, collaborator samples were shipped as frozen whole blood, as isolated PBMCs, or as DNA extracted from either sample type. The clonotype comes from a human donor in a cohort sampled during active COVID-19. The sample was peripheral blood. The V and J segments used are TRBV19 and TRBJ1-2; the D gene is possibly TRBD1, with 6 bases matching. The nucleotide sequence is TGTGCCAGTTTCGACAGGTCAAACTATGGCTACACCTTC. Its coded protein is CASFDRSNYGYTF.